This T cell receptor beta chain was captured by sequencing in a study of T cells in Graves' hyperthyroidism and ophthalmopathy. Across the study: Staff took peripheral blood when the initial diagnosis was made, before any treatment began.

This CDR3 has 13 residues. The V gene's germline CDR1 is SQVTM and CDR2 ANQGSEA. V gave up 7 bases and J gave up 2 bases, with 12 bases separating them. Diagnoses rested on clinical symptoms, serum thyroxine and TRAb, thyroid ultrasound and orbital computed tomography. This clonotype showed up many times. Its antigen remains unidentified. RNA transcripts provided the source from which TCR beta CDR3 regions were amplified. The primer set for the first-round RT-PCR of the TCR CDR3 was HTBI. One entry per CDR3 protein, called by TCRdb with MiXCR from the multiplex PCR reads. The sample lists 100,000 to 130,000 distinct CDR3 sequences, approximately 15% occurring once. Study observations and caveats: Among clonotypes expanded in thyroid above 0.001, most were also found in blood.

This clonotype was sampled from a woman aged 45-60 years with Graves' hyperthyroidism. The sample consisted of blood. This sequence joins TRBV29-1 and TRBJ2-4; perhaps D is TRBD1 or TRBD2 (7 bases each). CDR3 DNA: TGCAGCGCAGGGGGGGGAACCAAAAACATTCAGTACTTC. Encoded protein: CSAGGGTKNIQYF.